This TCR beta chain was obtained from a study of graft-versus-host responses after intestinal transplantation. At the level of the study: All recipients were given anti-thymocyte globulin induction, and tacrolimus and steroids were then administered for 3 to 4 years.

TCRdb keeps only in-frame clones here, not all; method: immunoSEQ multiplex PCR. In the table there are more than 85,000 clones, 93% of which are singletons. This clone was found once. No antigen is known for it. Trimming took 2 bases from V and 0 from J; bases not matched to a gene: 11. The CDR3 length is 19 residues. Germline V gene lookup returns CDR1 MNHEY and CDR2 SMNVEV (reference sequence). Findings of the study overall: Recipient marrow held GvH clones, some first seen in ileum or blood. Allografts from individuals with graft-donor T cell macrochimerism displayed high graft-versus-host to host-versus-graft clonal ratios.

Sequences were derived from unstimulated CD8+ T cells sorted from spleen or lymph node cells, sampled before intestinal transplant. The rearrangement uses TRBV27 and TRBJ2-4; 9 bases line up with TRBD1. This receptor was obtained from a human donor who received an intestinal transplant. As DNA, the CDR3 is TGTGCCAGCAGTTTAGGGACCGCCGGGACAGGGCTAGCCAAAAACATTCAGTACTTC. Residues: CASSLGTAGTGLAKNIQYF.